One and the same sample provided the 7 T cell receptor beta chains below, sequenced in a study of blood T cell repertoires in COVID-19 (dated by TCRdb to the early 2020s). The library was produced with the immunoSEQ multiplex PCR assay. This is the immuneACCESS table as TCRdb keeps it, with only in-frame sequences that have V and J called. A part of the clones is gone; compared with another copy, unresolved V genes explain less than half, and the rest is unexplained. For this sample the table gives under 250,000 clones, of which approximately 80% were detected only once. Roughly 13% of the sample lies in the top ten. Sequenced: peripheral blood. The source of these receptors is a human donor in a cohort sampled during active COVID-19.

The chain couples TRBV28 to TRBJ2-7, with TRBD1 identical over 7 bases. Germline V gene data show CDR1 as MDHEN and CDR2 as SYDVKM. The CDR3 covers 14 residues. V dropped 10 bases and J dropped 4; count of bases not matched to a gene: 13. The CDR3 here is CATESPGTEYEQYF. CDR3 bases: TGTGCCACCGAGTCGCCGGGGACAGAATACGAGCAGTACTTC.

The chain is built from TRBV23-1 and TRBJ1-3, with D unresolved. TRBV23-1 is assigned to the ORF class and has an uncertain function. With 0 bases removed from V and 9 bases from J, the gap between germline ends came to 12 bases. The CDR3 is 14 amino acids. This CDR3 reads CASSQSRPEGTIYF. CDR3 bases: TGCGCCAGCAGTCAATCCAGGCCGGAAGGCACCATATATTTT.

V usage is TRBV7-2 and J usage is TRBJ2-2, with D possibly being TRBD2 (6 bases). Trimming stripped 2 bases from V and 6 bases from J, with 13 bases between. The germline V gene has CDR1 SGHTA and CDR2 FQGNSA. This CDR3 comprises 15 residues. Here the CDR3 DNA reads TGTGCCAGCAGCTTAAGCACTAGCAGGTCCGGGGAGCTGTTTTTT. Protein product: CASSLSTSRSGELFF.

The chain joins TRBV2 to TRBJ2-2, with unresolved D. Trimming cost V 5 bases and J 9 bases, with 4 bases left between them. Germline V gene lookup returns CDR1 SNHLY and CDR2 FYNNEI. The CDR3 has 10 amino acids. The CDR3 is CASSNRELFF. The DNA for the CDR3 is TGTGCCAGCAGTAATAGGGAGCTGTTTTTT.

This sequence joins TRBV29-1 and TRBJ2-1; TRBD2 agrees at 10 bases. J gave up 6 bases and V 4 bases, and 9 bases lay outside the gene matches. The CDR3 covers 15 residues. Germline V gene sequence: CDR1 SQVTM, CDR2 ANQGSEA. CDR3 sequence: CSVGEAGGRGNEQFF. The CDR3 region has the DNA TGCAGCGTTGGGGAAGCGGGAGGGAGGGGCAATGAGCAGTTCTTC.

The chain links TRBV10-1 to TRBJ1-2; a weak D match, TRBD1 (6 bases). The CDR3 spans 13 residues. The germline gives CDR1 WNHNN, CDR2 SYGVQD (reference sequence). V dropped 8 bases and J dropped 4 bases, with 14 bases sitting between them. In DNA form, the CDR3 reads TGCGCCAGCGTACAGGGCCTTCCCTATGGCTACACCTTC. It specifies CASVQGLPYGYTF.

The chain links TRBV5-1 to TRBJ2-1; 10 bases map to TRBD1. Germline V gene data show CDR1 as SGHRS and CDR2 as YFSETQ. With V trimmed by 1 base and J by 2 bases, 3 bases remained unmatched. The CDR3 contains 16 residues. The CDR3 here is CASSLFGTGAYNEQFF. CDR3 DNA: TGCGCCAGCAGCTTGTTCGGGACAGGGGCCTACAATGAGCAGTTCTTC.